One and the same sample provided the 23 T cell receptor beta chains below, sequenced in a study of regulatory T cells in long-lasting Graves disease (dated by TCRdb to about 2021). Library creation used multiplex PCR. Sequenced on an Illumina HiSeq 4000. CDR3 regions were amplified by Arm-PCR with iRepertoire HTBI primers to construct TCR beta libraries. TCRdb handled the public reads itself, with Q25 trimming in fastp and clone calling in MiXCR, and kept productive beta chains. For every CDR3 protein sequence, its rows merge into one entry that carries the most common genes and DNA. The sample records over 450,000 distinct CDR3 sequences, under 25% of which are singletons. 7% to 9% of the sample goes to the ten largest clones. Sample time point, as interpreted from the label and publication: persistent/refractory GD, antithyroid drugs over 5 years with positive TRAb. For both TCR sequencing and RNA sequencing, RNA was extracted from PBMCs in TRIzol.

Specimen: peripheral blood mononuclear cells (PBMCs), collected when the disease was refractory, from a patient treated with antithyroid drugs. The receptors stem from a female donor with Graves disease.

This clonotype has just a few counts. This chain joins TRBV6-1 and TRBJ2-7; tentatively, D is TRBD1 (6 bases). The V and J ends lost 3 bases and 0 bases respectively, with 12 bases between them. This CDR3 is built from 15 residues. Germline-derived CDR1 and CDR2 are MNHNS and SASEGT. CDR3: CASSDAQDSSYEQYF. CDR3 coding DNA: TGTGCCAGCAGTGATGCACAGGACAGCTCCTACGAGCAGTACTTC.

This clonotype was counted only a few times. This rearrangement joins TRBV9 to TRBJ2-3; 8 bases are a match to TRBD2. Germline lookup yields CDR1 SGDLS and CDR2 YYNGEE. After removal of 1 base from V and 6 bases from J, the junction contained 10 bases not matched to a gene. CDR3 size: 16 residues. CDR3 residues: CASSVRLAGHGDTQYF. CDR3 nucleotide sequence: TGTGCCAGCAGCGTAAGGCTAGCGGGCCATGGGGATACGCAGTATTTT.

This clonotype was detected a few times. Here the CDR3 DNA reads TGTGCCAGCAGCCCCGGGACAAACACCATATATTTT. Its translation: CASSPGTNTIYF. This rearrangement joins TRBV11-2 to TRBJ1-3; a possible D gene is TRBD1 (5 bases). Trimming shortened V by 5 bases and J by 6 bases, and 8 bases separated the two germline ends. The CDR3 has 12 amino acids. CDR1 and CDR2 (germline): SGHAT, FQNNGV.

This clonotype was found many times. Germline is not matched at one junction end, which may reflect a read error. The chain couples TRBV15 to TRBJ1-2; D uncertain. This CDR3 is 14 amino acids long. Germline loops: CDR1 LNHNV, CDR2 YYDKDF (reference sequence). The CDR3 loop is CATSRGSSNYGYTF. The CDR3 bases are TGTGCCACCAGTAGAGGTTCGTCTAACTATGGCTACACCTTC.

This clonotype was picked up a small number of times. V is TRBV2 and J is TRBJ2-7; 8 bases fit TRBD1. This CDR3 is built from 13 residues. Germline V gene data show CDR1 as SNHLY and CDR2 as FYNNEI. The J segment lost 6 bases and the V segment lost 6 bases, leaving 7 bases of the junction unmatched. DNA of the CDR3: TGTGCCAGCAGGCCCGGACAGGGAACCGAGCAGTACTTC. Translating gives CASRPGQGTEQYF.

The chain carries TRBV2 and TRBJ1-1; no firm D call. The ends were cut back, 7 bases at V and 0 bases at J, with 12 bases in the middle. CDR1 is SNHLY and CDR2 is FYNNEI in the germline V gene. The CDR3 has 14 residues. CDR3 in DNA: TGTGCCAGCAACTTGGGCAGGTTGAACACTGAAGCTTTCTTT. This translates into CASNLGRLNTEAFF.

The V and J genes are TRBV7-9 and TRBJ2-5; maybe TRBD2 (6 bases). V dropped 10 bases and J dropped 4 bases, with 25 bases sitting between them. Germline V gives CDR1 SEHNR, CDR2 FQNEAQ (reference sequence). CDR3 length: 16 residues. The CDR3 here is CAKVFLASSVGETQYF. CDR3 coding DNA: TGTGCCAAAGTCTTCCTAGCGTCCTCGGTAGGAGAGACCCAGTACTTC.

This sequence joins TRBV20-1 and TRBJ2-3, with 9 bases fitting TRBD2. Germline CDR1 and CDR2: DFQATT and SNEGSKA (reference sequence). V lost 0 bases to trimming and J lost 5 bases; unmatched junction nucleotides: 9. The CDR3 runs 16 residues. The CDR3 reads CSARDAGGRAGDTQYF. The CDR3, as DNA: TGCAGTGCTAGAGATGCCGGCGGGAGGGCCGGAGATACGCAGTATTTT.

Here the CDR3 reads CASSLSVLAVITGELFF. For the CDR3, the DNA is TGTGCCAGCAGTTTATCAGTTCTAGCGGTGATCACCGGGGAGCTGTTTTTT. The chain recombines TRBV28 with TRBJ2-2, with 7 positions matching TRBD2. The CDR3 sequence is 17 residues long. Germline V gene data show CDR1 as MDHEN and CDR2 as SYDVKM. With 1 base clipped from V and 4 bases from J, the junction kept 9 bases outside the gene matches.

On this clonotype: A junction end diverges from the germline sequence, so it may reflect a read error. The chain employs TRBV7-2 and TRBJ1-1; no clear D gene. Germline V CDR1 and CDR2: SGHTA, FQGNSA. The CDR3 has 15 amino acids. CDR3 region: CAGSLSAGMNTEAFF. The CDR3 coding sequence is TGTGCCGGCAGCCTCAGCGCGGGAATGAACACTGAAGCTTTCTTT.

This clonotype was counted many times. The rearrangement joins TRBV6-5 to TRBJ2-7, with D possibly matching TRBD1 (6 bases). The germline gives CDR1 MNHEY, CDR2 SVGAGI. The CDR3 is 15 amino acids. V lost 2 bases and J 2 bases, leaving 13 bases between the germline ends. The CDR3 nucleotides read TGTGCCAGCAGTTACGGCGGGCCAGGGGCCTACGAGCAGTACTTC. It specifies CASSYGGPGAYEQYF.

This clonotype was observed at least ten times. The rearrangement uses TRBV12-3 or TRBV12-4 and TRBJ1-6; D call uncertain. V was cut by 2 bases and J by 6 bases, with 5 bases left in between. This CDR3 is 13 amino acids long. The CDR3 is CASSLTPNSPLHF. In nucleotides, the CDR3 is TGTGCCAGCAGTTTAACTCCTAATTCACCCCTCCACTTT.

The genes are TRBV5-1 and TRBJ2-7; TRBD1 agrees at 7 bases. This CDR3 has 14 residues. The J segment lost 3 bases and the V segment lost 5 bases, leaving 8 bases of the junction unmatched. Germline V lookup: CDR1 SGHRS, CDR2 YFSETQ. For the CDR3, the DNA is TGCGCCAGCAGGACGGACCGGGACAGCTACGAGCAGTACTTC. Amino acid sequence: CASRTDRDSYEQYF.

This clonotype was seen repeatedly, ten times or more. The germline gene is not matched at one end of the junction; a read error may be the cause. The chain links TRBV5-1 to TRBJ1-4; no reliable D call. The CDR3 covers 12 residues. Looked up from germline, CDR1 is SGHRS and CDR2 is YFSETQ. The CDR3 bases are TGTGCCAGCAGAGGAACTAATGAAAAACTGTTTTTT. This sequence encodes CASRGTNEKLFF. Complete variable domain (other parts from reference TRBV5-1 and TRBJ1-4): KAGVTQTPRYLIKTRGQQVTLSCSPISGHRSVSWYQQTPGQGLQFLFEYFSETQRNKGNFPGRFSGRQFSNSRSEMNVSTLELGDSALYLCASRGTNEKLFFGSGTQLSVL.

This clonotype turned up a few times. This chain uses TRBV7-9 with TRBJ1-2; maybe TRBD1 (5 bases). This CDR3 has 15 amino acids. Germline CDR1 is SEHNR and CDR2 is FQNEAQ (reference sequence). The V end was cut by 5 bases, the J end by 8 bases, with 21 bases between. CDR3 nucleotide sequence: TGTGCCAGCAGCCCTCACGGGACCGCCCTAGGGGGCTACACCTTC. Its protein is CASSPHGTALGGYTF. The full variable domain, with the rest looked up from reference TRBV7-9 and TRBJ1-2, is DTGVSQNPRHKITKRGQNVTFRCDPISEHNRLYWYRQTLGQGPEFLTYFQNEAQLEKSRLLSDRFSAERPKGSFSTLEIQRTEQGDSAMYLCASSPHGTALGGYTFGSGTRLTVV.

This clonotype has a handful of counts. The CDR3 reads CASRSGQGGETQYF. CDR3 DNA: TGTGCCAGCCGGTCGGGGCAGGGAGGAGAGACCCAGTACTTC. The genes are TRBV18 and TRBJ2-5; D possibly corresponds to TRBD2 (6 bases). The CDR3 consists of 14 residues. Per germline, CDR1 KGHSH and CDR2 LQKENI. Deletions cut 8 bases from V and 4 bases from J, with 17 bases between. Together with reference TRBV18 and TRBJ2-5, the CDR3 gives the full variable domain: NAGVMQNPRHLVRRRGQEARLRCSPMKGHSHVYWYRQLPEEGLKFMVYLQKENIIDESGMPKERFSAEFPKEGPSILRIQQVVRGDSAAYFCASRSGQGGETQYFGPGTRLLVL.

This clonotype has a count of ten or more. V usage is TRBV12-5 and J usage is TRBJ1-6, with a tentative D call TRBD1 (5 bases). The germline CDR1 and CDR2 sequences are LGHNT and FRNRAP. V was trimmed by 1 base and J by 1 base, leaving 14 bases between them. This CDR3 has 18 residues. CDR3 protein: CASGLAQQVSSYNSPLHF. The CDR3 nucleotides are TGTGCTAGTGGTTTGGCCCAACAGGTTTCGTCCTATAATTCACCCCTCCACTTT.

As DNA, the CDR3 is TGTGCCAGCAGCTTAACTAGCCCATTACAAGAGACCCAGTACTTC. Its translation is CASSLTSPLQETQYF. The chain links TRBV7-2 to TRBJ2-5; D possibly corresponds to TRBD2 (6 bases). Trimming removed 2 bases from V and 2 bases from J, with 12 bases in between. The V gene's germline CDR1 is SGHTA and CDR2 FQGNSA. The CDR3 is 15 residues long.

This clonotype showed up many times. J is TRBJ1-1 and V is TRBV28; TRBD1 agrees at 7 bases. The CDR3 runs to 13 residues. V lost 10 bases, J lost 8 bases, and 13 bases stayed unmatched. CDR1 and CDR2 (germline): MDHEN, SYDVKM. The CDR3 here is CATRGGLDREAFF. The CDR3 nucleotides read TGTGCCACCAGGGGGGGATTAGACCGAGAAGCTTTCTTT.

As to this clonotype: One base separates it from a far larger clone, so it is likely a read error. The chain combines TRBV2 with TRBJ1-2; D is unresolved. This CDR3 spans 17 amino acids. V gave up 7 bases and J gave up 4 bases, with 25 bases separating them. Germline V gene sequence: CDR1 SNHLY, CDR2 FYNNEI. CDR3: CASISPSFDTSVYGYTF. The CDR3 region has the DNA TGTGCCAGCATCTCACCGAGCTTCGACACGTCGGTCTATGGCTACACCTTC.

The chain couples TRBV4-3 to TRBJ1-5; D uncertain. Germline V gene data show CDR1 as LGHNA and CDR2 as YSLEER. Trimming stripped 4 bases from V and 1 base from J, with 11 bases between. The CDR3 runs 15 residues. The CDR3 coding sequence is TGCGCCAGCAGCCGTGCTGTCGTAAGCAATCAGCCCCAGCATTTT. It encodes CASSRAVVSNQPQHF.

This clonotype was seen at least ten times. The V and J genes are TRBV12-3 or TRBV12-4 and TRBJ1-3, with D unresolved. V was cut by 6 bases and J by 0 bases, with 15 bases left in between. The CDR3 extends over 16 amino acids. The CDR3 here is CASSPTIPSSGNTIYF. Written as DNA, the CDR3 is TGTGCCAGCAGCCCGACCATCCCGAGCTCTGGAAACACCATATATTTT.

The chain joins TRBV2 to TRBJ2-2, with 7 bases matching TRBD1. V dropped 10 bases and J dropped 5; count of bases not matched to a gene: 4. This CDR3 is built from 12 residues. The germline CDR1 and CDR2 sequences are SNHLY and FYNNEI. The CDR3 loop is CATNRGTGELFF. For the CDR3, the DNA is TGTGCCACGAACAGGGGAACCGGGGAGCTGTTTTTT.